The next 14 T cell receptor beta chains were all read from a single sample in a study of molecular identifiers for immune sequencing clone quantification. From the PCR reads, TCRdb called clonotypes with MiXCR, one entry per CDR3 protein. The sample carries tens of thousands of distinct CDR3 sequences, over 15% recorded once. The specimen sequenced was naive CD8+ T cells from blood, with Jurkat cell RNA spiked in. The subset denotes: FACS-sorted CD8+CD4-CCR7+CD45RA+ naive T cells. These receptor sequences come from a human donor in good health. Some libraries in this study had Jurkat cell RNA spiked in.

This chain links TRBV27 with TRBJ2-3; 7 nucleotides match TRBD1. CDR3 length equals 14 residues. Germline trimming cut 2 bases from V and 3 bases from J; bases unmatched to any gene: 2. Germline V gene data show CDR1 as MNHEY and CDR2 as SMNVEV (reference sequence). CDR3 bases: TGTGCCAGCAGTTTAACGACAGGGACAGATACGCAGTATTTT. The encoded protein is CASSLTTGTDTQYF.

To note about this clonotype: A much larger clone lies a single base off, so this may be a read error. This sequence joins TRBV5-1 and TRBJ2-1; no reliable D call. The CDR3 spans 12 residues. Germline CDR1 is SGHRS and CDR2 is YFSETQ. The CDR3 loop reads CASSPSLNEQSF. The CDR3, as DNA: TGCGCCAGCAGTCCTAGTCTGAATGAGCAGTCCTTC. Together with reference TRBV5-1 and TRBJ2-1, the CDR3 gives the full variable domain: KAGVTQTPRYLIKTRGQQVTLSCSPISGHRSVSWYQQTPGQGLQFLFEYFSETQRNKGNFPGRFSGRQFSNSRSEMNVSTLELGDSALYLCASSPSLNEQSFGPGTRLTVL.

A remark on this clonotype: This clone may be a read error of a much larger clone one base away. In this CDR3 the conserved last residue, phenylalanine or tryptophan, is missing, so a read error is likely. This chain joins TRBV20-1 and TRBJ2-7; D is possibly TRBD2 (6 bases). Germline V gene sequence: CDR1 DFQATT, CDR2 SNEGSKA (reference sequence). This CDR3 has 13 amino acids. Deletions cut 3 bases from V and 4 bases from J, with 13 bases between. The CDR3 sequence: CSARRSSDYEQYL. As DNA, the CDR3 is TGCAGTGCTAGGAGATCTAGCGATTACGAGCAGTACCTC.

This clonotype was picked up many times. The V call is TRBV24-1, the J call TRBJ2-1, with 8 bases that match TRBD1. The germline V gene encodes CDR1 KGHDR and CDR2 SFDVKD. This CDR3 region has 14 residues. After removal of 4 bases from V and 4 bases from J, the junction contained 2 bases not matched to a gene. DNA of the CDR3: TGTGCCACCAGTGAAAGGACAGGGTACAATGAGCAGTTCTTC. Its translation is CATSERTGYNEQFF.

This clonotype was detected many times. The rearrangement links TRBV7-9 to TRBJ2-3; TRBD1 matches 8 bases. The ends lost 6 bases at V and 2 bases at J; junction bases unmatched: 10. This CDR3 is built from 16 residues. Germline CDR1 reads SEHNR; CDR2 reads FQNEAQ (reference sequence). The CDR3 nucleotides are TGTGCCAGCAGACCCGGACAGGGCCTCGACACAGATACGCAGTATTTT. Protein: CASRPGQGLDTDTQYF.

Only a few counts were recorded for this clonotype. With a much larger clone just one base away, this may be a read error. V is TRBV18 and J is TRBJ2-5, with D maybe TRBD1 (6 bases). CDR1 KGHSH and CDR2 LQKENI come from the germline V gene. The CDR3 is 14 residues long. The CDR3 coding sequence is TGTGTCAGCTCCCCTGGACAGACTCAAGAGACCCAGTACTTC. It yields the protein CVSSPGQTQETQYF.

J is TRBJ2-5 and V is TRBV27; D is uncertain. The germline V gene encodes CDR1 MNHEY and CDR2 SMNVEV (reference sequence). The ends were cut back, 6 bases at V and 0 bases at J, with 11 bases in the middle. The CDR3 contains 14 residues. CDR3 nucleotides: TGTGCCAGCAGCCGAACAGTGTACCAAGAGACCCAGTACTTC. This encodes CASSRTVYQETQYF.

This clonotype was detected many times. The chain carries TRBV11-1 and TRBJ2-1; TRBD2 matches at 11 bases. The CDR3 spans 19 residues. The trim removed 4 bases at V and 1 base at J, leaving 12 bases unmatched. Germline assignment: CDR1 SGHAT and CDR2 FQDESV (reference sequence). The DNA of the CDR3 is TGTGCCAGCAGCTCCGCCGGGACTAGCGGTACTCTATCCTACAATGAGCAGTTCTTC. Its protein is CASSSAGTSGTLSYNEQFF.

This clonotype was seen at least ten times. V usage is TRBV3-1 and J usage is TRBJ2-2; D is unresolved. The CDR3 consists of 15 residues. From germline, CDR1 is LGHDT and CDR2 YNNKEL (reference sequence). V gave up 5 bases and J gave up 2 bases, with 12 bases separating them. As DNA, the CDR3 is TGTGCCAGCAGCTACCTATCCGTTAACACCGGGGAGCTGTTTTTT. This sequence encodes CASSYLSVNTGELFF.

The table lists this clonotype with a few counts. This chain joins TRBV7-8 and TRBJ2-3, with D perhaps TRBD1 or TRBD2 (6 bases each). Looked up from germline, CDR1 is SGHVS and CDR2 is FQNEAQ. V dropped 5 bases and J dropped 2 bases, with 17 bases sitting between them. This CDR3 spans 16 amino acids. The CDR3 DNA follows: TGTGCCAGCAGCCCCTATCCGGGGGCCCCCACAGATACGCAGTATTTT. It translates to CASSPYPGAPTDTQYF. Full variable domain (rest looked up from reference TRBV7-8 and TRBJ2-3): GAGVSQSPRYKVAKRGQDVALRCDPISGHVSLFWYQQALGQGPEFLTYFQNEAQLDKSGLPSDRFFAERPEGSVSTLKIQRTQQEDSAVYLCASSPYPGAPTDTQYFGPGTRLTVL.

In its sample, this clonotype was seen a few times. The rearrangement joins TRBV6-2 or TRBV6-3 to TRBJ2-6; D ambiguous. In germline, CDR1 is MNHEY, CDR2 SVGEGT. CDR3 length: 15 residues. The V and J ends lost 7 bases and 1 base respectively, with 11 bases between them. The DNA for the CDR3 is TGTGCCAGCACCCACTGGGTTTCTGGGGCCAACGTCCTGACTTTC. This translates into CASTHWVSGANVLTF.

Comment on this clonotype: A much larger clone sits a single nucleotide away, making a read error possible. The CDR3 loop is CAGSPRDETFANYGYTF. The CDR3, as DNA: TGTGCCGGCAGTCCGAGGGACGAGACTTTTGCTAACTATGGCTACACCTTC. The J gene is TRBJ1-2, the V gene TRBV12-3 or TRBV12-4; D possibly corresponds to TRBD1 (5 bases). This CDR3 region has 17 residues.

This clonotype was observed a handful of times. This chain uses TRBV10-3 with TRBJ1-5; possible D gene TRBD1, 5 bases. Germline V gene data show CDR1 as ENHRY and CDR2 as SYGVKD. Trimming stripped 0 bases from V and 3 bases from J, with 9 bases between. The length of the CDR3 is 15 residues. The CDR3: CAISESWGVNQPQHF. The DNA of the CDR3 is TGTGCCATCAGTGAGTCATGGGGGGTCAATCAGCCCCAGCATTTT.

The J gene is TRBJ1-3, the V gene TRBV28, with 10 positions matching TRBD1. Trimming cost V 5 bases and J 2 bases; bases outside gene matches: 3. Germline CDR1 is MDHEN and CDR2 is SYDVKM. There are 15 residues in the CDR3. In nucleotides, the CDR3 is TGTGCCAGCAGTACGACAGGGGGCCCTGGAAACACCATATATTTT. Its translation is CASSTTGGPGNTIYF.